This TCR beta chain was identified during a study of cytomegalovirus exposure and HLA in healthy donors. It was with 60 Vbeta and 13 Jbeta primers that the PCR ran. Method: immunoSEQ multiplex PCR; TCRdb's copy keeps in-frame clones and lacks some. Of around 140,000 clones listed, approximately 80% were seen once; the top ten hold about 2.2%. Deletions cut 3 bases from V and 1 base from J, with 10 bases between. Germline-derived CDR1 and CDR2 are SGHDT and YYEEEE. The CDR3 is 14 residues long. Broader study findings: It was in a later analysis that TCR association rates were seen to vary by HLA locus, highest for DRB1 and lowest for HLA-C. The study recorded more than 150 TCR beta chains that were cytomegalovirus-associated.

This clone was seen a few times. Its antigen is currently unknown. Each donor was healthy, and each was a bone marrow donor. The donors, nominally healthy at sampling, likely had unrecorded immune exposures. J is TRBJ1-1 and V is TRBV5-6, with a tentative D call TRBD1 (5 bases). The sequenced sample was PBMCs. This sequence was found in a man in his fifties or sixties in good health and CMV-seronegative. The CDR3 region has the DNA TGTGCCAGCAGCTGGAGTCAGGGGAACACTGAAGCTTTCTTT. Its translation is CASSWSQGNTEAFF.